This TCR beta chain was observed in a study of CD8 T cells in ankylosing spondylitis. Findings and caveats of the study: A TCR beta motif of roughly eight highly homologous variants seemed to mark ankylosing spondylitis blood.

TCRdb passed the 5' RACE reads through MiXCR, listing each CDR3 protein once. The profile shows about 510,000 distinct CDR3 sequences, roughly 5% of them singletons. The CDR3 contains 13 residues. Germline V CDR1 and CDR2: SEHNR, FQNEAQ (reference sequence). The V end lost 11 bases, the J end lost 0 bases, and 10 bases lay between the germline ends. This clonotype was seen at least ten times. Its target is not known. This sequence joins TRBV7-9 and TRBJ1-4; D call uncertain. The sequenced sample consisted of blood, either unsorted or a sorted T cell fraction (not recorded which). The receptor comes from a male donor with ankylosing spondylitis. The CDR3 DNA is TGTGCCGGCGCCCGTGCAACTAATGAAAAACTGTTTTTT. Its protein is CAGARATNEKLFF.